The 7 T cell receptor beta chains given below trace back to one sample, sequenced in a study of cytomegalovirus exposure and HLA in healthy donors. The PCR employed 60 Vbeta primers together with 13 Jbeta primers. Using immunoSEQ multiplex PCR, the repertoire was profiled, and TCRdb retains in-frame clones only, with some absent. The sample contains 95,000 to 150,000 clones, 15% to 20% of which appear only once. Sequenced input: PBMCs. All receptors derive from a female donor in good health and CMV-seropositive.

This clone turned up a few times. The CDR3, as DNA: TGTGCCAGCAGAGTAACCCGGGACAGGGAATATGGCTACACCTTC. It encodes CASRVTRDREYGYTF. This chain links TRBV27 with TRBJ1-2, with 9 bases matching TRBD1. Germline-derived CDR1 and CDR2 are MNHEY and SMNVEV (reference sequence). The length of the CDR3 is 15 residues. Trimming cost V 6 bases and J 5 bases; bases outside gene matches: 10.

The chain employs TRBV2 and TRBJ2-7; D is perhaps TRBD2 (6 bases). V was shortened by 7 bases and J by 6 bases, with 16 bases between the two germline ends. The CDR3 covers 13 residues. The germline V gene encodes CDR1 SNHLY and CDR2 FYNNEI. The CDR3 sequence: CASKSTGRGEQYF. CDR3 DNA sequence: TGTGCCAGCAAGTCAACCGGGAGAGGCGAGCAGTACTTC.

The chain couples TRBV7-2 to TRBJ2-3, with TRBD2 as a possible D gene (5 bases). V lost 1 base to trimming and J lost 10 bases, with 9 bases between them. Germline lookup yields CDR1 SGHTA and CDR2 FQGNSA. This CDR3 spans 12 amino acids. CDR3 nucleotides: TGTGCCAGCAGCTTAGATTGGGGAGCGCAGTATTTT. Translated: CASSLDWGAQYF.

The rearrangement links TRBV7-9 to TRBJ2-5; 7 nucleotides match TRBD1. V shed 0 bases and J 4 bases; nucleotides not matched to a gene: 5. This CDR3 has 15 residues. Germline V CDR1 and CDR2: SEHNR, FQNEAQ (reference sequence). The CDR3: CASSLAPTGVETQYF. The CDR3 DNA is TGTGCCAGCAGCTTAGCCCCTACAGGGGTAGAGACCCAGTACTTC.

About this clone: At the DNA level, this CDR3 is encoded by other sequences in the same sample as well. The chain is built from TRBV27 and TRBJ1-5; possibly TRBD1 for D (5 bases). Trimming took off 6 bases at V and 4 bases at J, with 10 bases between the two ends. CDR3 size: 13 residues. Germline lookup yields CDR1 MNHEY and CDR2 SMNVEV (reference sequence). Written as DNA, the CDR3 is TGTGCCAGCAGACGCGCAGGGAATCAGCCCCAGCATTTT. Amino acids: CASRRAGNQPQHF.

In its sample, this clone was seen a few times. This rearrangement joins TRBV5-1 to TRBJ1-5; 7 nucleotides line up with TRBD1. V shed 3 bases and J 3 bases; nucleotides not matched to a gene: 6. From germline, CDR1 is SGHRS and CDR2 YFSETQ. This CDR3 has 15 amino acids. CDR3 protein: CASSSGGGPNQPQHF. DNA for the CDR3: TGCGCCAGCAGCTCCGGAGGGGGCCCCAATCAGCCCCAGCATTTT.

In this sample, this clone turned up a few times. This chain uses TRBV28 with TRBJ2-5, with 7 bases fitting TRBD2. The CDR3 spans 18 residues. Germline V CDR1 and CDR2: MDHEN, SYDVKM. The ends lost 8 bases at V and 0 bases at J; junction bases unmatched: 18. In nucleotides, the CDR3 is TGTGCCAGCGGTCTTACCGCAGATGCGGGAGATTACCAAGAGACCCAGTACTTC. This translates into CASGLTADAGDYQETQYF.